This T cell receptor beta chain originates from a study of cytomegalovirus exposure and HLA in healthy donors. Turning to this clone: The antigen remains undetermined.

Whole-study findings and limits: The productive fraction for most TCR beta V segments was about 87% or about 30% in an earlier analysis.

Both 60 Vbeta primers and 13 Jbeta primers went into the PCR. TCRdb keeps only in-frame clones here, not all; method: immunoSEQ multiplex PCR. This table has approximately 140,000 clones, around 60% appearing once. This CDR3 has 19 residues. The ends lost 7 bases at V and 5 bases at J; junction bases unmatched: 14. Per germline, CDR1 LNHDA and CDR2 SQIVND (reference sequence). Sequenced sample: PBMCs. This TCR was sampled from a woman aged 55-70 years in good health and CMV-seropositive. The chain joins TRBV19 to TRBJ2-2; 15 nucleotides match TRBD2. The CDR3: CASTTLGTSGRNPTGELFF. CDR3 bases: TGTGCCAGTACGACACTGGGGACTAGCGGGAGGAACCCAACCGGGGAGCTGTTTTTT.